Following are 25 T cell receptor beta chains from one sample sequenced in a study of cytomegalovirus exposure and HLA in healthy donors. PCR primers comprised 60 Vbeta and 13 Jbeta primers. Assay: immunoSEQ multiplex PCR; the TCRdb copy retains only in-frame clones and omits some. The profile covers approximately 160,000 clones, with approximately 70% appearing a single time and around 3% taken by the ten largest. Sequenced sample: PBMCs. These receptors were taken from a woman aged 35 to 49 in good health and CMV-seropositive.

This clone was counted only a few times. The chain couples TRBV7-2 to TRBJ2-2; 10 bases agree with TRBD2. Germline values: CDR1 SGHTA, CDR2 FQGNSA. The CDR3 covers 15 residues. V trimming: 3 bases; J trimming: 4 bases; junction bases outside the gene matches: 2. The CDR3 reads CASSFSSGGTGELFF. CDR3 sequence (DNA): TGTGCCAGCAGCTTCTCTAGCGGGGGCACCGGGGAGCTGTTTTTT.

CDR3 coding DNA: TGTGCCAGCAGTGACTCGCGGTACGGGGAGCTGTTTTTT. It yields the protein CASSDSRYGELFF. The rearrangement uses TRBV6-4 and TRBJ2-2; no firm D call. Germline CDR1 is MRHNA and CDR2 is SNTAGT. V dropped 0 bases and J dropped 7 bases, with 6 bases sitting between them. The CDR3 covers 13 residues.

V usage is TRBV6-6 and J usage is TRBJ1-1; TRBD1 might be the D (5 bases). CDR3 length equals 14 residues. V was clipped by 2 bases and J by 6 bases, with 13 bases between them. Germline CDR1 reads MNHNY; CDR2 reads SVGAGI (reference sequence). In nucleotides, the CDR3 is TGTGCCAGCAGTTACCGCATTCAGGGATCTGAAGCTTTCTTT. It specifies CASSYRIQGSEAFF.

The chain joins TRBV18 to TRBJ1-4; D perhaps matches TRBD1 (6 bases). Germline CDR1 KGHSH, CDR2 LQKENI. Trimming shortened V by 3 bases and J by 8 bases, and 16 bases separated the two germline ends. This CDR3 comprises 15 residues. The DNA for the CDR3 is TGTGCCAGCTCACCCTGGACAGACGAAGGGGAAAAACTGTTTTTT. Amino acid sequence: CASSPWTDEGEKLFF.

The chain has TRBV6-5 and TRBJ2-2; 7 bases fit TRBD1. The J segment lost 9 bases and the V segment lost 5 bases, leaving 9 bases of the junction unmatched. The germline CDR1 and CDR2 sequences are MNHEY and SVGAGI. This CDR3 has 14 residues. The CDR3 bases are TGTGCCAGCAGTACTCAGGGGGATTACCGGGAGCTGTTTTTT. Translation: CASSTQGDYRELFF.

CDR3 nucleotides: TGTGCCAGCAGACCACATCTAGCGGGAGCCGCCTACGAGCAGTACTTC. Encoded protein: CASRPHLAGAAYEQYF. The chain carries TRBV28 and TRBJ2-7; 10 bases are shared with TRBD2. V lost 6 bases to trimming and J lost 2 bases; unmatched junction nucleotides: 10. In germline, CDR1 is MDHEN, CDR2 SYDVKM. The CDR3 consists of 16 residues.

The rearrangement uses TRBV6-6 and TRBJ1-1; the D is unclear. This CDR3 is built from 11 residues. Looked up from germline, CDR1 is MNHNY and CDR2 is SVGAGI (reference sequence). Trimming cost V 5 bases and J 11 bases, with 12 bases left between them. CDR3 nucleotides: TGTGCCAGCAGTCCACCCCCGGGGGCTTTCTTT. Residues: CASSPPPGAFF.

The J gene is TRBJ2-1, the V gene TRBV5-1; 12 bases line up with TRBD2. Germline trimming cut 1 base from V and 7 bases from J; bases unmatched to any gene: 18. The CDR3 loop spans 20 amino acids. Germline V gene lookup returns CDR1 SGHRS and CDR2 YFSETQ. CDR3 sequence (DNA): TGCGCCAGCAGCTTGTCCCCAACTAGCGGGAGGTTTTTCGACCAGAATGAGCAGTTCTTC. As protein: CASSLSPTSGRFFDQNEQFF.

V is TRBV10-3 and J is TRBJ1-2; D remains ambiguous. V was pared by 3 bases and J by 5 bases, with 16 bases between. This CDR3 contains 15 residues. Germline-derived CDR1 and CDR2 are ENHRY and SYGVKD. CDR3 coding DNA: TGTGCCATCAGTGAAGGAGGAGGGATTGGTTATGGCTACACCTTC. This codes for CAISEGGGIGYGYTF.

This clone was observed once. The chain uses TRBV6-6 and TRBJ2-1; the match to TRBD2 covers 11 bases. V shed 4 bases and J 4 bases; nucleotides not matched to a gene: 6. The CDR3 totals 16 residues. Germline-derived CDR1 and CDR2 are MNHNY and SVGAGI (reference sequence). The CDR3 here is CASSSIGLAGYNEQFF. The CDR3 DNA reads as TGTGCCAGCAGTTCTATTGGACTAGCGGGTTACAATGAGCAGTTCTTC.

This sequence joins TRBV25-1 and TRBJ2-7, with 7 bases aligning to TRBD1. The CDR3 contains 13 residues. Germline lookup yields CDR1 MGHDK and CDR2 SYGVNS. J gave up 3 bases and V 4 bases, and 3 bases lay outside the gene matches. CDR3 coding DNA: TGTGCCAGCAGTGGTGGGACAGACTACGAGCAGTACTTC. This translates into CASSGGTDYEQYF.

This clone was detected a few times. The gene calls are TRBV11-2 and TRBJ2-1; 8 nucleotides line up with TRBD1. CDR1 and CDR2 from the germline V gene are SGHAT and FQNNGV. V lost 5 bases and J lost 3; bases outside the gene matches: 6. CDR3 length: 15 residues. The CDR3 is CASSPLTGDYNEQFF. CDR3 in DNA: TGTGCCAGCAGCCCGCTGACAGGGGACTACAATGAGCAGTTCTTC.

This clone was seen a few times. The J gene is TRBJ2-1, the V gene TRBV4-3, with 10 bases that match TRBD2. The CDR3 runs to 15 residues. J was trimmed by 6 bases and V by 0 bases; bases with no gene match: 2. Germline V lookup: CDR1 LGHNA, CDR2 YSLEER. In nucleotides, the CDR3 is TGCGCCAGCAGCCAAGATGGGACTAGCGCCAATGAGCAGTTCTTC. Its translation is CASSQDGTSANEQFF.

The V gene is TRBV4-3, the J gene TRBJ2-1; 8 bases match TRBD2. This CDR3 spans 15 amino acids. V shed 1 base, J shed 3 bases, and the junction held 2 bases outside the gene matches. Germline-derived CDR1 and CDR2 are LGHNA and YSLEER. The CDR3 here is CASSQASGYYNEQFF. Here the CDR3 DNA reads TGCGCCAGCAGCCAAGCTAGCGGGTACTACAATGAGCAGTTCTTC.

The chain combines TRBV5-5 with TRBJ2-7; D may be TRBD2 (6 bases). Germline CDR1 SGHKS, CDR2 YYEKEE (reference sequence). CDR3 size: 14 residues. V was pared by 4 bases and J by 2 bases, with 13 bases between. The CDR3 nucleotides are TGTGCCAGCAGCGTGCAGGGAGGCCCCTACGAGCAGTACTTC. Translating it yields CASSVQGGPYEQYF. The full variable domain, in which reference TRBV5-5 and TRBJ2-7 provide the parts outside the CDR3, is DAGVTQSPTHLIKTRGQQVTLRCSPISGHKSVSWYQQVLGQGPQFIFQYYEKEERGRGNFPDRFSARQFPNYSSELNVNALLLGDSALYLCASSVQGGPYEQYFGPGTRLTVT.

This clone was counted between two and nine times. CDR3 nucleotide sequence: TGTGCCAGCAGGTCTAGCGGGGCGTATAATGAAAAACTGTTTTTT. As protein: CASRSSGAYNEKLFF. The chain carries TRBV28 and TRBJ1-4; TRBD1 might be the D (5 bases). V was shortened by 6 bases and J by 4 bases, with 15 bases between the two germline ends. This CDR3 has 15 residues. Germline V gene sequence: CDR1 MDHEN, CDR2 SYDVKM.

As for this clone: At the DNA level, this CDR3 is encoded by other sequences in the same sample as well. The chain uses TRBV5-1 and TRBJ2-1, with 7 bases identical to TRBD2. The J segment lost 8 bases and the V segment lost 4 bases, leaving 3 bases of the junction unmatched. CDR3 length equals 12 residues. CDR1 and CDR2 (germline): SGHRS, YFSETQ. The CDR3 spells CASSLAGDEQFF. DNA of the CDR3: TGCGCCAGCAGCCTGGCGGGGGATGAGCAGTTCTTC.

This clone was counted a few times. This chain uses TRBV28 with TRBJ2-7; D is possibly TRBD2 (5 bases). CDR3 length: 15 amino acids. Germline CDR1 reads MDHEN; CDR2 reads SYDVKM. Trimming stripped 7 bases from V and 1 base from J, with 17 bases between. The CDR3 protein is CASTPGGGGSYEQYF. CDR3 bases: TGTGCCAGCACCCCCGGAGGTGGCGGGTCCTACGAGCAGTACTTC.

V and J are TRBV5-1 and TRBJ2-2, with unresolved D. There are 14 residues in the CDR3. The germline CDR1 and CDR2 sequences are SGHRS and YFSETQ. Trimming shortened V by 2 bases and J by 4 bases, and 9 bases separated the two germline ends. This chain's CDR3 is CASSFDTLTGELFF. CDR3 DNA: TGCGCCAGCAGCTTCGACACCCTCACCGGGGAGCTGTTTTTT.

The rearrangement uses TRBV2 and TRBJ1-6; TRBD1 aligns across 9 bases. Germline CDR1 and CDR2: SNHLY and FYNNEI. There are 14 residues in the CDR3. V was pared by 7 bases and J by 9 bases, with 7 bases of the junction left unmatched. For the CDR3, the DNA is TGTGCCAGCATTGGGACAGGGTGGAGTTCACCCCTCCACTTT. It translates to CASIGTGWSSPLHF.

The genes are TRBV10-3 and TRBJ2-1, with 8 positions matching TRBD1. Germline V gives CDR1 ENHRY, CDR2 SYGVKD. Trimming at V came to 4 bases and at J to 8 bases, leaving 7 bases not matched to a gene. This CDR3 spans 14 amino acids. The CDR3 protein is CAISARTGLDEQFF. In DNA form, the CDR3 reads TGTGCCATCAGTGCCCGGACAGGGTTGGATGAGCAGTTCTTC.

The chain uses TRBV2 and TRBJ1-2; D is unresolved. The CDR3 is 14 amino acids. Germline V gene data show CDR1 as SNHLY and CDR2 as FYNNEI. Trimming took 1 base from V and 7 from J, leaving 13 bases between them. Here the CDR3 DNA reads TGTGCCAGCAGTGAAGATGGGCTTACGGTTGGCTACACCTTC. Translating it yields CASSEDGLTVGYTF.

This chain links TRBV29-1 with TRBJ2-7, with 8 nucleotides matching TRBD1. The V gene end was trimmed by 3 bases and the J gene end by 2 bases; junction bases not matched to a gene: 3. Germline CDR1 is SQVTM and CDR2 is ANQGSEA. The CDR3 spans 13 residues. CDR3 sequence (DNA): TGCAGCGTTGAGGAACAGGGGGCCTACGAGCAGTACTTC. Amino acid sequence: CSVEEQGAYEQYF.

This rearrangement joins TRBV5-1 to TRBJ2-5, with TRBD1 identical over 8 bases. Germline V gives CDR1 SGHRS, CDR2 YFSETQ. With 2 bases clipped from V and 2 bases from J, the junction kept 2 bases outside the gene matches. The CDR3 consists of 14 residues. CDR3 DNA sequence: TGCGCCAGCAGCTTTGGACAGGGTCAAGAGACCCAGTACTTC. This codes for CASSFGQGQETQYF.

This chain connects TRBV5-4 to TRBJ2-1, with 8 nucleotides matching TRBD2. In germline, CDR1 is SGHNT, CDR2 YYREEE (reference sequence). V was pared by 0 bases and J by 5 bases, with 4 bases of the junction left unmatched. The CDR3 covers 15 residues. As DNA, the CDR3 is TGTGCCAGCAGCTTGGCGGGGGGGCCCAACAATGAGCAGTTCTTC. It codes for CASSLAGGPNNEQFF.